This TCR beta chain was obtained from a study of spatial heterogeneity in lung cancer. About the research overall: Detected beta-chain sequences consistently exceeded alpha-chain sequences.

Only a few counts were recorded for this clonotype. Time point indicated: sample taken at primary tumor resection. The input material, whole RNA from tumor, nontumor lung or frozen PBMC, was sequenced unsorted. The V end lost 1 base, the J end lost 6 bases, and 10 bases lay between the germline ends. This CDR3 is 13 amino acids long. The germline V gene has CDR1 SGHTA and CDR2 FQGTGA. Each molecule of TCR cDNA was tagged with one unique molecular identifier. TCRdb passed the 5' RACE reads through MiXCR, listing each CDR3 protein once. Of 40,000 to 45,000 distinct CDR3 sequences detected, approximately 6.9% appear once; the ten largest clones hold about 45%.

The TCR was taken from a female donor with early-stage non-small cell lung cancer. The specimen was PBMCs, collected at surgery. V is TRBV7-3 and J is TRBJ2-7, with TRBD1 as a possible D gene (6 bases). The chain's CDR3 is CASSLNGGREQYF. CDR3 DNA: TGTGCCAGCAGCTTAAATGGGGGCCGCGAGCAGTACTTC.